A single sample gave rise to the 30 T cell receptor beta chains below, sequenced in a study of CD8 T cells in Susac syndrome. A quantity of about 0.45 to 1 ug RNA underwent reverse transcription using random hexamers. From the immunoSEQ multiplex PCR reads, TCRdb called clonotypes with MiXCR, one entry per CDR3 protein. The table lists 150,000 to 200,000 distinct CDR3 sequences, approximately 95% of them singletons. The specimen was CD4+ T cells from PBMCs. The receptors derive from a human donor with multiple sclerosis.

CDR3 sequence: CASSLGRGLATDTQYF. The CDR3 region has the DNA TGTGCCAGCAGCTTAGGTCGGGGGTTGGCCACAGATACGCAGTATTTT. The chain joins TRBV11-2 to TRBJ2-3; a possible D gene is TRBD2 (6 bases). V was cut by 1 base and J by 2 bases, with 13 bases left in between. The CDR3 runs 16 residues. The V gene's germline CDR1 is SGHAT and CDR2 FQNNGV. Based on the CDR3 plus reference TRBV11-2 and TRBJ2-3, the full variable domain is EAGVAQSPRYKIIEKRQSVAFWCNPISGHATLYWYQQILGQGPKLLIQFQNNGVVDDSQLPKDRFSAERLKGVDSTLKIQPAKLEDSAVYLCASSLGRGLATDTQYFGPGTRLTVL.

The chain uses TRBV29-1 and TRBJ2-7; D ambiguous. Trimming pared 5 bases from V and 5 bases from J, leaving 16 bases between. This CDR3 has 13 residues. Germline CDR1 is SQVTM and CDR2 is ANQGSEA. CDR3: CSVSSSVGNEQYF. In DNA, the CDR3 is TGCAGCGTTTCGAGCTCCGTGGGCAACGAGCAGTACTTC.

This chain links TRBV28 with TRBJ2-5, with D hard to call. V was clipped by 6 bases and J by 7 bases, with 18 bases between them. The germline V gene has CDR1 MDHEN and CDR2 SYDVKM. The CDR3 is made up of 14 amino acids. The DNA for the CDR3 is TGTGCCAGCAGCACCCTAGGAATAGCAGGGACCCAGTACTTC. Its translation is CASSTLGIAGTQYF.

This rearrangement joins TRBV6-2 or TRBV6-3 to TRBJ2-7; TRBD2 aligns across 10 bases. Trimming at V came to 4 bases and at J to 6 bases, leaving 9 bases not matched to a gene. Germline values: CDR1 MNHEY, CDR2 SVGEGT. The CDR3 consists of 15 residues. The CDR3 here is CASSWVAGGPGEQYF. CDR3 DNA sequence: TGTGCCAGCAGTTGGGTAGCGGGAGGTCCTGGCGAGCAGTACTTC.

V usage is TRBV13 and J usage is TRBJ2-1; no reliable D call. CDR1 PRHDT and CDR2 FYEKMQ come from the germline V gene (reference sequence). Deletions cut 5 bases from V and 5 bases from J, with 19 bases between. The CDR3 runs to 16 residues. CDR3 DNA sequence: TGTGCCAGCAGCCCCCTTGGCGGAAAAGTGCACAATGAGCAGTTCTTC. Residues: CASSPLGGKVHNEQFF.

J is TRBJ2-4 and V is TRBV7-2, with 8 nucleotides matching TRBD2. The CDR3 extends over 13 amino acids. From germline, CDR1 is SGHTA and CDR2 FQGNSA. Trimming took 3 bases from V and 7 from J; bases not matched to a gene: 2. CDR3 loop: CASSFSGINIQYF. The CDR3 DNA follows: TGTGCCAGCAGCTTTAGCGGGATTAACATTCAGTACTTC.

V and J are TRBV5-1 and TRBJ1-1, with D uncertain. This CDR3 region has 13 residues. Trimming cost V 0 bases and J 3 bases, with 6 bases left between them. Germline CDR1 SGHRS, CDR2 YFSETQ. The CDR3 DNA reads as TGCGCCAGCAGCTTGGGCCGACACACTGAAGCTTTCTTT. Translated, it gives CASSLGRHTEAFF. Variable domain in full (rest from reference TRBV5-1 and TRBJ1-1): KAGVTQTPRYLIKTRGQQVTLSCSPISGHRSVSWYQQTPGQGLQFLFEYFSETQRNKGNFPGRFSGRQFSNSRSEMNVSTLELGDSALYLCASSLGRHTEAFFGQGTRLTVV.

The V call is TRBV5-1, the J call TRBJ2-5; the D gene could be TRBD1 or TRBD2 (5 bases each). V was pared by 0 bases and J by 0 bases, with 9 bases between. The CDR3 extends over 15 amino acids. CDR1 and CDR2 from the germline V gene are SGHRS and YFSETQ. The CDR3, as DNA: TGCGCCAGCAGCTTGGTGCAGGGAGACCAAGAGACCCAGTACTTC. This translates into CASSLVQGDQETQYF.

The chain links TRBV20-1 to TRBJ2-3; D is unresolved. There are 14 residues in the CDR3. CDR1 is DFQATT and CDR2 is SNEGSKA in the germline V gene (reference sequence). CDR3 amino acids: CSAPQVLSTDTQYF. The CDR3 DNA reads as TGCAGCGCTCCTCAAGTACTAAGCACAGATACGCAGTATTTT.

The chain links TRBV19 to TRBJ2-1; TRBD1 matches 7 bases. The CDR3 consists of 16 residues. The germline V gene has CDR1 LNHDA and CDR2 SQIVND (reference sequence). Germline trimming cut 5 bases from V and 9 bases from J; bases unmatched to any gene: 16. The CDR3: CASSPRDREKGSEQFF. CDR3 sequence (DNA): TGTGCCAGTAGTCCCCGCGACAGGGAAAAGGGTAGTGAGCAGTTCTTC. Full variable domain (remainder filled in from reference TRBV19 and TRBJ2-1): DGGITQSPKYLFRKEGQNVTLSCEQNLNHDAMYWYRQDPGQGLRLIYYSQIVNDFQKGDIAEGYSVSREKKESFPLTVTSAQKNPTAFYLCASSPRDREKGSEQFFGPGTRLTVL.

This sequence joins TRBV9 and TRBJ2-2, with 7 bases fitting TRBD2. CDR3 length: 17 amino acids. The V segment lost 0 bases and the J segment 4 bases; nucleotides outside the gene matches: 9. The germline CDR1 and CDR2 sequences are SGDLS and YYNGEE. CDR3 loop: CASSVGGGRFGTGELFF. The CDR3 coding sequence is TGTGCCAGCAGCGTAGGGGGGGGGAGATTTGGCACCGGGGAGCTGTTTTTT.

The chain couples TRBV20-1 to TRBJ1-2; 8 bases are shared with TRBD1. The CDR3 extends over 13 amino acids. The germline V gene has CDR1 DFQATT and CDR2 SNEGSKA (reference sequence). J was trimmed by 4 bases and V by 1 base; bases with no gene match: 2. In DNA, the CDR3 is TGCAGTGCTAGAGCCACAGGGGGCTATGGCTACACCTTC. Translated, it gives CSARATGGYGYTF.

The sample holds one count of this clonotype. V gene TRBV30 combines with J gene TRBJ1-2, with D uncertain. This CDR3 has 14 amino acids. V lost 3 bases and J lost 7, with 18 bases in between. CDR1 and CDR2 (germline): GTSNPN, SVGIG (reference sequence). Here the CDR3 DNA reads TGTGCCTGGAGGTCCTTAGGAGCACGGTCTGGCTACACCTTC. Translation gives CAWRSLGARSGYTF. The entire variable domain, with the rest obtained from reference TRBV30 and TRBJ1-2, is as follows: SQTIHQWPATLVQPVGSPLSLECTVEGTSNPNLYWYRQAAGRGLQLLFYSVGIGQISSEVPQNLSASRPQDRQFILSSKKLLLSDSGFYLCAWRSLGARSGYTFGSGTRLTVV.

This rearrangement joins TRBV19 to TRBJ2-3; 7 nucleotides align to TRBD1. Trimming took 2 bases from V and 6 from J; bases not matched to a gene: 8. The CDR3 covers 15 residues. The germline V gene has CDR1 LNHDA and CDR2 SQIVND (reference sequence). The CDR3 loop is CASSISTGSRDTQYF. CDR3 nucleotide sequence: TGTGCCAGTAGTATATCGACAGGGAGTAGGGATACGCAGTATTTT.

V is TRBV20-1 and J is TRBJ2-5; 11 bases align to TRBD2. Germline trimming cut 6 bases from V and 3 bases from J; bases unmatched to any gene: 6. The CDR3 spans 14 residues. CDR1 and CDR2 (germline): DFQATT, SNEGSKA (reference sequence). The DNA of the CDR3 is TGCAGTGCCATTAGCGGGGGGGCTGAAGAGACCCAGTACTTC. It codes for CSAISGGAEETQYF.

V is TRBV4-3 and J is TRBJ1-4; D gene ambiguous. Germline V lookup: CDR1 LGHNA, CDR2 YSLEER. The ends were cut back, 4 bases at V and 7 bases at J, with 16 bases in the middle. The CDR3 totals 15 residues. CDR3: CASSRIGSSPEKLFF. Here the CDR3 DNA reads TGCGCCAGCAGCCGGATCGGGAGCTCTCCTGAAAAACTGTTTTTT.

The V and J genes are TRBV7-8 and TRBJ1-4; no definite D call. The length of the CDR3 is 13 residues. Germline lookup yields CDR1 SGHVS and CDR2 FQNEAQ. The ends were cut back, 6 bases at V and 7 bases at J, with 12 bases in the middle. CDR3 DNA: TGTGCCAGCAGTACTCGGGTGGGTGAAAAACTGTTTTTT. This gives the protein CASSTRVGEKLFF.

This chain uses TRBV6-1 with TRBJ2-7, with 14 bases fitting TRBD2. CDR1 and CDR2 from the germline V gene are MNHNS and SASEGT. J gave up 4 bases and V 5 bases, and 7 bases lay outside the gene matches. This CDR3 comprises 16 residues. CDR3 nucleotides: TGTGCCAGCAGTCGAGGGACTAGCGGGGGCCTATACGAGCAGTACTTC. It is translated as CASSRGTSGGLYEQYF.

This clonotype has just one count. The genes are TRBV24-1 and TRBJ2-5; 12 positions match TRBD2. The V gene's germline CDR1 is KGHDR and CDR2 SFDVKD. Trimming took 9 bases from V and 6 from J; bases not matched to a gene: 13. The CDR3 is 16 amino acids. CDR3 sequence reads: CATGEWTSGNTQTQYF. The DNA of the CDR3 is TGTGCCACCGGGGAATGGACTAGCGGGAATACACAGACCCAGTACTTC.

V is TRBV3-1 and J is TRBJ1-1; tentative D call: TRBD1 (6 bases). The germline V gene encodes CDR1 LGHDT and CDR2 YNNKEL (reference sequence). V lost 3 bases, J lost 1 base, and 9 bases lay in between. CDR3 size: 14 residues. CDR3 sequence reads: CASSQGRGNTEAFF. CDR3 DNA sequence: TGTGCCAGCAGCCAGGGCAGGGGGAACACTGAAGCTTTCTTT. The entire variable domain, with the rest obtained from reference TRBV3-1 and TRBJ1-1, is as follows: DTAVSQTPKYLVTQMGNDKSIKCEQNLGHDTMYWYKQDSKKFLKIMFSYNNKELIINETVPNRFSPKSPDKAHLNLHINSLELGDSAVYFCASSQGRGNTEAFFGQGTRLTVV.

This clonotype occurred once. J is TRBJ1-4 and V is TRBV6-6; TRBD1 is a possible D gene (6 bases). The CDR3 sequence is 16 residues long. CDR1 is MNHNY, CDR2 SVGAGI, per germline (reference sequence). The V end lost 2 bases, the J end lost 7 bases, and 17 bases lay between the germline ends. CDR3 sequence reads: CASSYGASGGVEKLFF. DNA of the CDR3: TGTGCCAGCAGTTACGGGGCTTCCGGGGGCGTTGAAAAACTGTTTTTT.

This chain links TRBV5-6 with TRBJ1-1; unclear D gene. CDR3 size: 14 residues. Germline lookup yields CDR1 SGHDT and CDR2 YYEEEE. The V end was cut by 4 bases, the J end by 1 base, with 11 bases between. CDR3 sequence (DNA): TGTGCCAGCAGCCCCTCCGGCAAGAACACTGAAGCTTTCTTT. Translation gives CASSPSGKNTEAFF.

V is TRBV2 and J is TRBJ1-5, with D possibly matching TRBD1 (5 bases). Germline lookup yields CDR1 SNHLY and CDR2 FYNNEI. Trimming removed 3 bases at V and 6 bases at J, with 12 bases between. The CDR3 length is 14 residues. The CDR3 region has the DNA TGTGCCAGCAGTGACAGGGTGGGGGGTCAGCCCCAGCATTTT. This sequence encodes CASSDRVGGQPQHF.

CDR3 nucleotide sequence: TGTGCCAGCAGTCCTGACACAGGGAACACCGGGGAGCTGTTTTTT. Encoded protein: CASSPDTGNTGELFF. The V gene is TRBV12-3 or TRBV12-4, the J gene TRBJ2-2, with D possibly being TRBD1 (5 bases). V gave up 5 bases and J gave up 1 base, with 11 bases separating them. The CDR3 sequence is 15 residues long.

The chain uses TRBV10-1 and TRBJ1-1; 7 nucleotides line up with TRBD1. This CDR3 is built from 13 residues. Germline loops: CDR1 WNHNN, CDR2 SYGVQD (reference sequence). V was clipped by 2 bases and J by 8 bases; unmatched bases: 5. The DNA of the CDR3 is TGCGCCAGCAGTGAGCCCGGGACAGACGAAGCTTTCTTT. This sequence encodes CASSEPGTDEAFF.

This clonotype appeared once. The chain joins TRBV10-2 to TRBJ2-1; D unclear. Per germline, CDR1 WSHSY and CDR2 SAAADI. This CDR3 comprises 11 residues. V shed 2 bases and J shed 12 bases, with 8 bases lying between them. CDR3 DNA: TGCGCCAGCAGTGAGGCCGAGCGGCAGTTCTTC. It yields the protein CASSEAERQFF.

CDR3 amino acids: CASSRAESNQPQHF. CDR3 nucleotides: TGTGCCAGCAGCCGGGCAGAAAGCAATCAGCCCCAGCATTTT. The chain uses TRBV12-3 or TRBV12-4 and TRBJ1-5, with D uncertain. The CDR3 runs 14 residues. The ends were cut back, 6 bases at V and 1 base at J, with 10 bases in the middle.

This clonotype was seen just once. The chain recombines TRBV2 with TRBJ2-6, with D possibly being TRBD2 (6 bases). This CDR3 contains 17 residues. From germline, CDR1 is SNHLY and CDR2 FYNNEI. Deletions cut 6 bases from V and 4 bases from J, with 19 bases between. The CDR3 DNA is TGTGCCAGCAGGGGGGGAATCATCCCTTTAGGGGCCAACGTCCTGACTTTC. Translation: CASRGGIIPLGANVLTF.

The CDR3: CASSPAGGLQGYTF. The CDR3 region has the DNA TGTGCCAGCAGCCCAGCAGGGGGCTTACAGGGCTACACCTTC. V is TRBV3-1 and J is TRBJ1-2; TRBD1 matches 8 bases. V lost 4 bases and J lost 8; bases outside the gene matches: 9. This CDR3 contains 14 residues. Germline CDR1 reads LGHDT; CDR2 reads YNNKEL (reference sequence). Drawing the rest from reference TRBV3-1 and TRBJ1-2, the complete variable domain is DTAVSQTPKYLVTQMGNDKSIKCEQNLGHDTMYWYKQDSKKFLKIMFSYNNKELIINETVPNRFSPKSPDKAHLNLHINSLELGDSAVYFCASSPAGGLQGYTFGSGTRLTVV.

V and J are TRBV5-1 and TRBJ2-7, with 14 positions matching TRBD2. The CDR3 sequence is 14 residues long. V shed 3 bases and J 9 bases; nucleotides not matched to a gene: 5. Germline values: CDR1 SGHRS, CDR2 YFSETQ. As DNA, the CDR3 is TGCGCCAGCAGCTCGGGACTAGCGGGAGAGGTGCAGTACTTC. Amino acids: CASSSGLAGEVQYF.